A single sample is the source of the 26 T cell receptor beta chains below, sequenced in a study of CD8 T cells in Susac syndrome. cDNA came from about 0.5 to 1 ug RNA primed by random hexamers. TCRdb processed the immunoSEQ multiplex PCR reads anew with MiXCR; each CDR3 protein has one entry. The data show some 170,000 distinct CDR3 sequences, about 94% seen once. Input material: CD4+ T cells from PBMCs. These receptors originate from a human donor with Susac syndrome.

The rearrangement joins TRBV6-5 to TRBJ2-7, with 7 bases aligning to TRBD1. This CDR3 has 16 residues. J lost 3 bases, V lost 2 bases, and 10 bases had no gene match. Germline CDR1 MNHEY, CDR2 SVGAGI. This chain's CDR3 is CASSYATDGQDYEQYF. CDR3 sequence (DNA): TGTGCCAGCAGTTACGCTACAGACGGACAGGACTACGAGCAGTACTTC.

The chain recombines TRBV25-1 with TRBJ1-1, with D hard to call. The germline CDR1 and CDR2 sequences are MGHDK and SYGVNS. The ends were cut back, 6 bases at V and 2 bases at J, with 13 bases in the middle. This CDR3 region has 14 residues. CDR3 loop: CASSKTSRNTEAFF. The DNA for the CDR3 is TGTGCCAGCAGCAAGACCAGCCGAAACACTGAAGCTTTCTTT. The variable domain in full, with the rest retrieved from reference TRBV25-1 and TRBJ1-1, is EADIYQTPRYLVIGTGKKITLECSQTMGHDKMYWYQQDPGMELHLIHYSYGVNSTEKGDLSSESTVSRIRTEHFPLTLESARPSHTSQYLCASSKTSRNTEAFFGQGTRLTVV.

The CDR3 here is CSADGTGGLYEQFF. CDR3 coding DNA: TGCAGCGCGGACGGGACAGGGGGTCTCTATGAGCAGTTCTTC. The chain employs TRBV29-1 and TRBJ2-1; 11 bases map to TRBD1. The CDR3 loop spans 14 amino acids. Germline V gives CDR1 SQVTM, CDR2 ANQGSEA. With 7 bases clipped from V and 8 bases from J, the junction kept 10 bases outside the gene matches.

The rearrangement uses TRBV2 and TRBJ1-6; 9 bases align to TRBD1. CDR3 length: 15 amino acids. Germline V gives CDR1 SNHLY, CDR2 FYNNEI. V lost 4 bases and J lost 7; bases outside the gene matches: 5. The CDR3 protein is CASSGGQGRNSPLHF. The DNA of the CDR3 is TGTGCCAGCAGTGGAGGACAGGGGCGAAATTCACCCCTCCACTTT.

CDR3 protein: CASSLAERSNTGELFF. The CDR3 bases are TGCGCCAGCAGCTTGGCCGAACGGTCGAACACCGGGGAGCTGTTTTTT. This chain joins TRBV5-1 and TRBJ2-2, with unresolved D. This CDR3 is built from 16 residues. The germline V and J ends were trimmed by 0 bases and 0 bases, with 9 bases remaining between them. Germline V lookup: CDR1 SGHRS, CDR2 YFSETQ.

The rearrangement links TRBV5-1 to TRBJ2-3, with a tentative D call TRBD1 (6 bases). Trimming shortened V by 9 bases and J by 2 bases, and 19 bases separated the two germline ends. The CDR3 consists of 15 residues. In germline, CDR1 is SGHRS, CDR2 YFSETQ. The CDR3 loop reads CATRLSTGTTDTQYF. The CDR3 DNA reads TGCGCCACCCGGCTATCGACAGGAACCACAGATACGCAGTATTTT.

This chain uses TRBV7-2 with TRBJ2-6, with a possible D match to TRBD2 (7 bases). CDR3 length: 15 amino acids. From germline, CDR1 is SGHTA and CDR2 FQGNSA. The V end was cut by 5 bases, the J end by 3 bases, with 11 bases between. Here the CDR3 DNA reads TGTGCCAGCAGCCTCGGGGGGCTTGGGGCCAACGTCCTGACTTTC. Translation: CASSLGGLGANVLTF.

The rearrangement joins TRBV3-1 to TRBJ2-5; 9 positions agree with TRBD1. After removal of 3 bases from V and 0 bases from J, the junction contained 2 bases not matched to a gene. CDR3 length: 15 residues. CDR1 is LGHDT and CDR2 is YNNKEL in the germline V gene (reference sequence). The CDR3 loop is CASSQGDRDQETQYF. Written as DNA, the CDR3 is TGTGCCAGCAGCCAGGGGGACAGGGACCAAGAGACCCAGTACTTC.

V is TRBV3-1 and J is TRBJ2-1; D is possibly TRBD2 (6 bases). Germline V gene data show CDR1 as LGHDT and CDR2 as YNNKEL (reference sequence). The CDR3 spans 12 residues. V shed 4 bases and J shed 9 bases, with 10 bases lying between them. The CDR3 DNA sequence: TGTGCCAGCAGCCTCACTAGCTCTGAGCAGTTCTTC. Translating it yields CASSLTSSEQFF.

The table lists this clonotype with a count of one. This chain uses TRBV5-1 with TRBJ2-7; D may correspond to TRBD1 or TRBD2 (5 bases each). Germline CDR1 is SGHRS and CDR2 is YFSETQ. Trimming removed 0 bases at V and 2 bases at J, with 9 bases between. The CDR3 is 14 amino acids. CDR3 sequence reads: CASSLESGPYEQYF. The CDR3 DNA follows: TGCGCCAGCAGCTTGGAATCGGGGCCCTACGAGCAGTACTTC.

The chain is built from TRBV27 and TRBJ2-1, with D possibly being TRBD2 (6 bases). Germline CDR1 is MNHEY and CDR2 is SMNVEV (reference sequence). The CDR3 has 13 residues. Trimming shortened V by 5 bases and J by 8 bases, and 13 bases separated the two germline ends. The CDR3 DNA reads TGTGCCAGCAGTCGCAGTTCGGGGGATGAGCAGTTCTTC. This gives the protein CASSRSSGDEQFF.

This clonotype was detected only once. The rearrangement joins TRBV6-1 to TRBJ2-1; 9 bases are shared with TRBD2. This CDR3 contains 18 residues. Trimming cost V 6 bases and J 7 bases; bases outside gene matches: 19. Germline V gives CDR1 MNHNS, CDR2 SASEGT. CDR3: CASSRSGRQRTSDNEQFF. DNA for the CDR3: TGTGCCAGCAGCCGTAGCGGGAGACAGCGTACGAGTGATAATGAGCAGTTCTTC.

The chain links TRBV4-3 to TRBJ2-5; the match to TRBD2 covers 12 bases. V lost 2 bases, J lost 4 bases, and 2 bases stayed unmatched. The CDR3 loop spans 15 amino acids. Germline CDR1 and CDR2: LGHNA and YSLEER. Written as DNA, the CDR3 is TGCGCCAGCAGCCAACTAGCGGGAGGGCCAGAGACCCAGTACTTC. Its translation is CASSQLAGGPETQYF.

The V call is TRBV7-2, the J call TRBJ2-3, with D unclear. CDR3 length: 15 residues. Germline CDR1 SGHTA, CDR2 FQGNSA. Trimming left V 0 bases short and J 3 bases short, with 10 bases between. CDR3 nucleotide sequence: TGTGCCAGCAGCTTAGCGCTCACGAGGACAGATACGCAGTATTTT. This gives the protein CASSLALTRTDTQYF.

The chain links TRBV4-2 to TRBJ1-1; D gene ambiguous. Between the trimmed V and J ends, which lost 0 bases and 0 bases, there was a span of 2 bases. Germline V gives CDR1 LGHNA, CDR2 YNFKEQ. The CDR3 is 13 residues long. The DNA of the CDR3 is TGTGCCAGCAGCCAAGAGTTGAACACTGAAGCTTTCTTT. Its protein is CASSQELNTEAFF.

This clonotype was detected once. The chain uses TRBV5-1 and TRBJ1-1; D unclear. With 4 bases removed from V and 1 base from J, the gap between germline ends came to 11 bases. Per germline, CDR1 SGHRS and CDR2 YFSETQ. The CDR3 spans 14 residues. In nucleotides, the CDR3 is TGCGCCAGCAGCCATACAGTTCCGAACACTGAAGCTTTCTTT. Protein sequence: CASSHTVPNTEAFF. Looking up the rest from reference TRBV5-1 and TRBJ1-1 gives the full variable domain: KAGVTQTPRYLIKTRGQQVTLSCSPISGHRSVSWYQQTPGQGLQFLFEYFSETQRNKGNFPGRFSGRQFSNSRSEMNVSTLELGDSALYLCASSHTVPNTEAFFGQGTRLTVV.

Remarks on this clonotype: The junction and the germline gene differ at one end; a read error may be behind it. CDR3 loop: CSAEHLGQLEAFF. CDR3 in DNA: TGCAGCGCTGAACACCTAGGACAGCTTGAAGCTTTCTTT. This chain links TRBV29-1 with TRBJ1-1; maybe TRBD1 (6 bases). Per germline, CDR1 SQVTM and CDR2 ANQGSEA. CDR3 length: 13 residues.

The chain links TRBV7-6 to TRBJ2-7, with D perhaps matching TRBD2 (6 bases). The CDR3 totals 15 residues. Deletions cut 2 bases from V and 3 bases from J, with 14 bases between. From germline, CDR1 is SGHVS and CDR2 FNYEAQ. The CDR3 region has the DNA TGTGCCAGCAGCTTACTGGGCGGGGTCGGCTACGAGCAGTACTTC. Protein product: CASSLLGGVGYEQYF.

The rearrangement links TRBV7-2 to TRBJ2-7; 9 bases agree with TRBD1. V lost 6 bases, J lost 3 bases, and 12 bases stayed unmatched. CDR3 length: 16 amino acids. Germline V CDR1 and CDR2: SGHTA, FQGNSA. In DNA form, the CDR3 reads TGTGCCAGCAGTCGCGGGACAGGGTCCTCAGGCTACGAGCAGTACTTC. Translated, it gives CASSRGTGSSGYEQYF.

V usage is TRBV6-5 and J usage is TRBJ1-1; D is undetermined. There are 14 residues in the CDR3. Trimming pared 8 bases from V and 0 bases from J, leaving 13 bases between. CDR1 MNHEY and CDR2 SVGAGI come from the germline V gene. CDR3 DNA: TGTGCCAGCGAAAAGGATGGGATGAACACTGAAGCTTTCTTT. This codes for CASEKDGMNTEAFF.

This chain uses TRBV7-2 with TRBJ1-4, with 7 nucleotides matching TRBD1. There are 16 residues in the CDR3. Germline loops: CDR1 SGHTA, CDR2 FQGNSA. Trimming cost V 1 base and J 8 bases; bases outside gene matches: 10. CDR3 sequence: CASSLVGQGVGEKLFF. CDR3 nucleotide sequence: TGTGCCAGCAGCTTAGTCGGTCAGGGGGTTGGGGAAAAACTGTTTTTT.

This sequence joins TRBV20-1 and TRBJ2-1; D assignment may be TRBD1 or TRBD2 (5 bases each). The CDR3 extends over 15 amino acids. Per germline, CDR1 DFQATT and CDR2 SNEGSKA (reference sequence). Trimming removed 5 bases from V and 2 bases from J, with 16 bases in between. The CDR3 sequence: CSAPGTKGTYNEQFF. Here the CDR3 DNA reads TGCAGTGCTCCCGGGACGAAGGGAACCTACAATGAGCAGTTCTTC.

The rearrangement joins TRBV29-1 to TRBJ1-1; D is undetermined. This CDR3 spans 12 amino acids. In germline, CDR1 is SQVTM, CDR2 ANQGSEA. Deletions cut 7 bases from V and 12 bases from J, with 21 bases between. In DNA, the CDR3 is TGCAGCGCCGCCCGGGTCGGTGGTAGGTCTTTCTTT. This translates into CSAARVGGRSFF.

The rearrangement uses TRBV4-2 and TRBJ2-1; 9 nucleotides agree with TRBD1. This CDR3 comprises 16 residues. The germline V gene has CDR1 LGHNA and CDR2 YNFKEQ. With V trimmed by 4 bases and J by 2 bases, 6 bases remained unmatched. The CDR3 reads CASSRDRGGTYNEQFF. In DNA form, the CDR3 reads TGTGCCAGCAGCCGCGACAGGGGGGGAACCTACAATGAGCAGTTCTTC.

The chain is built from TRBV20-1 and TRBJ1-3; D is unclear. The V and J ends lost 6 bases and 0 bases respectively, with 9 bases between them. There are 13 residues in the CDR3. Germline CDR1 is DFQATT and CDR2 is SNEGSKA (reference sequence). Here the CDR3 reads CSARHVSGNTIYF. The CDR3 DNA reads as TGCAGTGCGAGACACGTCTCTGGAAACACCATATATTTT.

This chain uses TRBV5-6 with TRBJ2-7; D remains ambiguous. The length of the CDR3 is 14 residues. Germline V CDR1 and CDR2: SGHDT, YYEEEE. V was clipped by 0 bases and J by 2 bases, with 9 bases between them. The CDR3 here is CASSLGLLTYEQYF. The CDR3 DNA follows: TGTGCCAGCAGCTTGGGGCTACTCACCTACGAGCAGTACTTC.